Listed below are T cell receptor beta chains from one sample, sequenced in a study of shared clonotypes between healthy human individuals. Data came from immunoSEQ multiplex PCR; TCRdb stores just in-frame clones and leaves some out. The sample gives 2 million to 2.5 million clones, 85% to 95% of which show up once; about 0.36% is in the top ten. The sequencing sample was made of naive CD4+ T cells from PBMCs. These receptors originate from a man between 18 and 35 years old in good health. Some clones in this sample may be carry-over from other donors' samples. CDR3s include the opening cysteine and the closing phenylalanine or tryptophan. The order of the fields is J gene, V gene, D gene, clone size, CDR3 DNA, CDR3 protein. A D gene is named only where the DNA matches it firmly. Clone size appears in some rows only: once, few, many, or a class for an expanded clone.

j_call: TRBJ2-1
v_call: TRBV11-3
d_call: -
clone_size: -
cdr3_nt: TGTGCCAGCAGCTTAGGGGATCTCTCCTACAATGAGCAGTTCTTC
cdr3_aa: CASSLGDLSYNEQFF

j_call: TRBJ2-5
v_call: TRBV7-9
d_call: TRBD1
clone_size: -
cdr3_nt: TGTGCCAGCGGCCCAGGACAGGGGGCATCGGAGACCCAGTACTTC
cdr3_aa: CASGPGQGASETQYF

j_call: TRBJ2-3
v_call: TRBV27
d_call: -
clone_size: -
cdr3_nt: TGTGCCAGCAGTCCAGGGCGGGGAAGTCGGACAAGGACGGCAGATACGCAGTATTTT
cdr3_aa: CASSPGRGSRTRTADTQYF

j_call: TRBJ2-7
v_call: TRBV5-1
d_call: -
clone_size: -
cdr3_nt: TGCGCCAGCAGCTTGTCGGTCAGGCAGATCTCCTACGAGCAGTACTTC
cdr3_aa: CASSLSVRQISYEQYF

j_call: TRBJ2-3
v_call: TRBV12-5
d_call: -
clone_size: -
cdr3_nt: TGTGCTAGTGGTTTAGGAGGCACAGATACGCAGTATTTT
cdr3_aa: CASGLGGTDTQYF

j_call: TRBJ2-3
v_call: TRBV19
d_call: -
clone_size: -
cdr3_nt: TGTGCCAGTAGCAAAACAGGGTTGGGAACAGATACGCAGTATTTT
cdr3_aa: CASSKTGLGTDTQYF

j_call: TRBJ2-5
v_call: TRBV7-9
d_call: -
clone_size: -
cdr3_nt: TGTGCCAGCAGCTTAGAAACCCTCCAAGAGACCCAGTACTTC
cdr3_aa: CASSLETLQETQYF

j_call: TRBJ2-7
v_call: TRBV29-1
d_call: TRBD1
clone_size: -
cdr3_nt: TGCAGCGTTATCCGGGACAGGGCCTCCTACGAGCAGTACTTC
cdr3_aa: CSVIRDRASYEQYF

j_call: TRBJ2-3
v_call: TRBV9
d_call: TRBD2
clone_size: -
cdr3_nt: TGTGCCAGCAGCACGGGACTAGCGGCCGATACGCAGTATTTT
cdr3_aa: CASSTGLAADTQYF

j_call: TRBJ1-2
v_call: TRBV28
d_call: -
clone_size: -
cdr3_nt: TGTGCCAGCTGGGGTGGCTATGGCTACACCTTC
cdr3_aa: CASWGGYGYTF

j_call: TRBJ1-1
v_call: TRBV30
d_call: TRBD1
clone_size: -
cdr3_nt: TGTGCCTGGAGTGTACTGGGACAGGGGCACACTGAAGCTTTCTTT
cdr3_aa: CAWSVLGQGHTEAFF

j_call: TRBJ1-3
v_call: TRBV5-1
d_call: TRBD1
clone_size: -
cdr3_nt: TGCGCCAGCAGCACGGGACAGGGAGATGGAAACACCATATATTTT
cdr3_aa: CASSTGQGDGNTIYF

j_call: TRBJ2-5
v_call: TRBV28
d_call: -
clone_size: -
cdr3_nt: TGTGCCAGCAGTATCGGGAGTAGGGGGGAGACCCAGTACTTC
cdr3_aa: CASSIGSRGETQYF

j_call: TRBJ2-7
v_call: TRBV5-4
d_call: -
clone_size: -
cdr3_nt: TGTGCCAGCAGCTCTTACACCCCAGGGGCCTACGAGCAGTACTTC
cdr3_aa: CASSSYTPGAYEQYF

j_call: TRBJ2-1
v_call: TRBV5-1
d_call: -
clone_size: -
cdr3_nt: TGCGCCAGCAGCTTGGTAGTGGGCTACAATGAGCAGTTCTTC
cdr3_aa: CASSLVVGYNEQFF

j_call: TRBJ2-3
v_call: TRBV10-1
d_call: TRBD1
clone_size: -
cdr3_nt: TGCGCCAGCAGTGCAAATTCCGGGACAGGGGACGGGGATACGCAGTATTTT
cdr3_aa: CASSANSGTGDGDTQYF

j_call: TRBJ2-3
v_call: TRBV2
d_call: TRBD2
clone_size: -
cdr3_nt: TGTGCCAGCAGTATTAGACTAGCGGGAGGGACAGATACGCAGTATTTT
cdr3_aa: CASSIRLAGGTDTQYF

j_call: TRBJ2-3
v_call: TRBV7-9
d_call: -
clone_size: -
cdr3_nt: TGTGCCAGCAGCTTAGCTGGGTCAGATACGCAGTATTTT
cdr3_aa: CASSLAGSDTQYF

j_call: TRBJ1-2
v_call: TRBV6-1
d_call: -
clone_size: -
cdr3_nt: TGTGCCAGCAGTGAGTACGGCCAGGTGGGCTTTAACTATGGCTACACCTTC
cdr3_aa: CASSEYGQVGFNYGYTF

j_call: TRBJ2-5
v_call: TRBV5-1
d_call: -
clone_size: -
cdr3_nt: TGCGCCAGCAGCTTGGGAGTCAGGGTCCAAGAGACCCAGTACTTC
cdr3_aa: CASSLGVRVQETQYF

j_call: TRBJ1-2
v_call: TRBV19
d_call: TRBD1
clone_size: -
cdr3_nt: TGTGCCAGTAAAATAAGGGACAGGGCGGTCCAAGGCTATGGCTACACCTTC
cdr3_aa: CASKIRDRAVQGYGYTF

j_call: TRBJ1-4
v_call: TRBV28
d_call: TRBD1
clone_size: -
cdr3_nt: TGTGCCAGCAGACTGGGGGGACAGGGATGGGAAAAACTGTTTTTT
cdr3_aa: CASRLGGQGWEKLFF

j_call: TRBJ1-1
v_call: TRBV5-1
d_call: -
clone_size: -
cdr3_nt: TGCGCCAGCAGCTTGTTCGTCCAGGACACTGAAGCTTTCTTT
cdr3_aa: CASSLFVQDTEAFF

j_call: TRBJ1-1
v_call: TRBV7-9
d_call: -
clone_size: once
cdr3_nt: TGTGCCAGCAGCTTAGCCCCAGGAGAAGCTTTCTTT
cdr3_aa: CASSLAPGEAFF

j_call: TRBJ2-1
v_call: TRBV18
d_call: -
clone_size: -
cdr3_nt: TGTGCCAGCTCACCAATGGCGAGCTCCTACAATGAGCAGTTCTTC
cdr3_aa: CASSPMASSYNEQFF

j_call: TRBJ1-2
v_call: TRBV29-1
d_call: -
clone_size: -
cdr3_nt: TGCAGCGTTGACACAGATCAATACTATGGCTACACCTTC
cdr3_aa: CSVDTDQYYGYTF

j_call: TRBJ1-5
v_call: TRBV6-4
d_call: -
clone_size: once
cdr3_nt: TGTGCCAGCAGCTTTGACACAGGAAATCAGCCCCAGCATTTT
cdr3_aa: CASSFDTGNQPQHF

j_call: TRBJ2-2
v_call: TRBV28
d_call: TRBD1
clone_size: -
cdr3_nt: TGTGCCAGCAGTGGACAGGGGGCGAACACCGGGGAGCTGTTTTTT
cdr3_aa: CASSGQGANTGELFF

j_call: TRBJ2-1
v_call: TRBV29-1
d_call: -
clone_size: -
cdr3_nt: TGCAGCGTCGACGGATCCTTAGACTACAATGAGCAGTTCTTC
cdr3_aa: CSVDGSLDYNEQFF

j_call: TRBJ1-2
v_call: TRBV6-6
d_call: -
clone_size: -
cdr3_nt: TGTGCCAGCAGTGGGGAGGGGTATGGCTACACCTTC
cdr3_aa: CASSGEGYGYTF

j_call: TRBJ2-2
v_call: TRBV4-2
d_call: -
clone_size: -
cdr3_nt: TGTGCCAGCAGCCCACGAGACCAGGGTCTGGCGAACACCGGGGAGCTGTTTTTT
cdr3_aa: CASSPRDQGLANTGELFF

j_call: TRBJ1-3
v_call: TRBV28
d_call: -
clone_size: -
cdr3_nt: TGTGCCAGCAGTTTATACGGGGCGACAGGTTTTGGGTTT
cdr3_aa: CASSLYGATGFGF

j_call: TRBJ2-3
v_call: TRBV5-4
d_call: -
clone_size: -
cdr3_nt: TGTGCCAGCAGCTATCTAACAGATACGCAGTATTTT
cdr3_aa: CASSYLTDTQYF

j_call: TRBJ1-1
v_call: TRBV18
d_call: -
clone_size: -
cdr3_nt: TGTGCCAGCTCACCACGGCAGGGGCCCACTGAAGCTTTCTTT
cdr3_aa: CASSPRQGPTEAFF

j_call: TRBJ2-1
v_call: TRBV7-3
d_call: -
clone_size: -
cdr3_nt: TGTGCCAGCAGCTTAAATTCGCGGGACAGCTCCTACAATGAGCAGTTCTTC
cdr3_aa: CASSLNSRDSSYNEQFF